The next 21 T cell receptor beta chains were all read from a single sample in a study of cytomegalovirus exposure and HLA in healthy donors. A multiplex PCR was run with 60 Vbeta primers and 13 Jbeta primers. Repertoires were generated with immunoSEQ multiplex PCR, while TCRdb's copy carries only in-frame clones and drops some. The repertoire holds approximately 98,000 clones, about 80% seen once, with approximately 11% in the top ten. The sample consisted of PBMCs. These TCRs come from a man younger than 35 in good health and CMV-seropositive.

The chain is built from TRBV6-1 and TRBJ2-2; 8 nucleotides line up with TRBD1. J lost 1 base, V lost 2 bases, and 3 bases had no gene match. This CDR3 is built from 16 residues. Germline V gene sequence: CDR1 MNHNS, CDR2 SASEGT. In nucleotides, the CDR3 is TGTGCCAGCAGTGAATTGGGGACAGGGAACACCGGGGAGCTGTTTTTT. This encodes CASSELGTGNTGELFF.

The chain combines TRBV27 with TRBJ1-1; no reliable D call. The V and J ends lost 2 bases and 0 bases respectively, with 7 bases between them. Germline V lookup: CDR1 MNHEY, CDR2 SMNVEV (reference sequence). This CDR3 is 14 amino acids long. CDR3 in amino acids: CASSLTHMNTEAFF. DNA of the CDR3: TGTGCCAGCAGTTTAACCCACATGAACACTGAAGCTTTCTTT.

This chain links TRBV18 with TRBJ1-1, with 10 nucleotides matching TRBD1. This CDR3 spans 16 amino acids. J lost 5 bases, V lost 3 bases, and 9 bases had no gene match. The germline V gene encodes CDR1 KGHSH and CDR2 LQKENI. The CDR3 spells CASSPVSRDRGTEAFF. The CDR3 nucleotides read TGTGCCAGCTCACCTGTGAGCCGGGACAGGGGAACTGAAGCTTTCTTT.

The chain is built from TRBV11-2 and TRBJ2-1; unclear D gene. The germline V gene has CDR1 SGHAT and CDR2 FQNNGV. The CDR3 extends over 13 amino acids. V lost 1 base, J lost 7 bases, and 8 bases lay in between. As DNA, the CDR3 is TGTGCCAGCAGCTTAGCTATCTCTAATGAGCAGTTCTTC. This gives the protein CASSLAISNEQFF.

The CDR3 here is CASSRQENYGYTF. The CDR3 DNA is TGTGCCAGCAGTAGACAGGAGAACTATGGCTACACCTTC. The chain couples TRBV27 to TRBJ1-2; D is possibly TRBD1 (6 bases). This CDR3 is 13 amino acids long. CDR1 is MNHEY, CDR2 SMNVEV, per germline (reference sequence). V was cut by 5 bases and J by 2 bases, with 9 bases left in between.

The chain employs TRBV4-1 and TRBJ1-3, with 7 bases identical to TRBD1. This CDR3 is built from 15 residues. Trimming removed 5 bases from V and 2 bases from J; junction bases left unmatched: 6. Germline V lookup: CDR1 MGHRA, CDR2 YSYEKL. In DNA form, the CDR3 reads TGCGCCAGCAGCGCTTCTCAGGGGGCTGGAAACACCATATATTTT. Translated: CASSASQGAGNTIYF.

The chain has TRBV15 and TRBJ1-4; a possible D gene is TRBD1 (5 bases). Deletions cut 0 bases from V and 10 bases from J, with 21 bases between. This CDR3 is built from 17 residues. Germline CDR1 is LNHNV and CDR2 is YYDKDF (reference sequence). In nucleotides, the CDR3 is TGTGCCACCAGCAGAGATGAAGGGATAAGGGGCTCGGGAAAACTGTTTTTT. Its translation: CATSRDEGIRGSGKLFF.

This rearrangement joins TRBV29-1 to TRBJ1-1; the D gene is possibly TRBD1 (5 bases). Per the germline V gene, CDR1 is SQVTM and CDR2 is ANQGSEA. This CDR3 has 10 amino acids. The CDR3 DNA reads TGCGCGGGGGGGGGCACTGAAGCTTTCTTT. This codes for CAGGGTEAFF.

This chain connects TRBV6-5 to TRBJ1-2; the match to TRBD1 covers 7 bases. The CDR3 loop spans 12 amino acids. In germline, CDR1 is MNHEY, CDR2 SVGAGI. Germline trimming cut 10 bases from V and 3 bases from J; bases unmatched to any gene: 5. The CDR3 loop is CATHRGDYGYTF. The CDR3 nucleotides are TGTGCCACCCACAGGGGAGACTATGGCTACACCTTC.

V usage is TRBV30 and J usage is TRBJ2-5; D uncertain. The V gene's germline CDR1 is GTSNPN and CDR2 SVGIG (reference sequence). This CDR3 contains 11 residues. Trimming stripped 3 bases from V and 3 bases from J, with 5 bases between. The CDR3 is CAWRTEETQYF. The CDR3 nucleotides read TGTGCCTGGAGAACTGAAGAGACCCAGTACTTC.

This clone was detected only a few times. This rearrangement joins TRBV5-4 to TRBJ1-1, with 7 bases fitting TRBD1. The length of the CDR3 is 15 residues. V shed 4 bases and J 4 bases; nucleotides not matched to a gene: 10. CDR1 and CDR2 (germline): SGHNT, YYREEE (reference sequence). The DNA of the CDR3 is TGTGCCAGCAGCCCGGGGACAGCACTGGTCACTGAAGCTTTCTTT. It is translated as CASSPGTALVTEAFF.

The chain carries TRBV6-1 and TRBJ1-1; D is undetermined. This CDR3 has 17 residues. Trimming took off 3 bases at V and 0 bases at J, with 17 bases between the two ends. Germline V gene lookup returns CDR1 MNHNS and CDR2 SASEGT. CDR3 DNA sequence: TGTGCCAGCAGTGATGACCGGGGAGGAATATTGAACACTGAAGCTTTCTTT. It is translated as CASSDDRGGILNTEAFF.

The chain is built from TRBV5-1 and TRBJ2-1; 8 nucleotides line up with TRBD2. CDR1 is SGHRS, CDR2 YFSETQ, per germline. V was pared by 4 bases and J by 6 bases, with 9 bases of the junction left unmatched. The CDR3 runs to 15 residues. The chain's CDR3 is CASSQTGGAGNEQFF. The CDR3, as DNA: TGCGCCAGCAGCCAGACCGGGGGGGCAGGCAATGAGCAGTTCTTC.

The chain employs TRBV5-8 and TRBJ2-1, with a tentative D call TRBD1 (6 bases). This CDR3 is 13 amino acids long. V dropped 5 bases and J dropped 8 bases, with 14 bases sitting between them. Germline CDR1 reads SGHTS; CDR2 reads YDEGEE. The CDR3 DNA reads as TGTGCCAGCAGTTTCCAGCCAGGGGATGAGCAGTTCTTC. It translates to CASSFQPGDEQFF.

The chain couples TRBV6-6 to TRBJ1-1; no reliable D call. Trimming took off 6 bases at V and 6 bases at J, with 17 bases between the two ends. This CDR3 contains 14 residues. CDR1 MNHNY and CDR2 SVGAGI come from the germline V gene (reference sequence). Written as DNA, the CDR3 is TGTGCCAGCAGCAGGCCCACGAACATTCCTGAAGCTTTCTTT. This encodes CASSRPTNIPEAFF.

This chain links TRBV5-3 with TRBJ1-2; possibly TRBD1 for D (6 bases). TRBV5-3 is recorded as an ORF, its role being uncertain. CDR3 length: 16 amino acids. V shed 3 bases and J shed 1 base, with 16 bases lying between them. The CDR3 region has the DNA TGTGCCAGAAGCTGCGCAACAGGGACTAATAACTATGGCTACACCTTC. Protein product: CARSCATGTNNYGYTF.

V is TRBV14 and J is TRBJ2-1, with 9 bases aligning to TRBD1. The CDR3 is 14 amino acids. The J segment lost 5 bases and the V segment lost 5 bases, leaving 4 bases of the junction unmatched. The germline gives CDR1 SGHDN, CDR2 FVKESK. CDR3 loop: CASSGGQGNNEQFF. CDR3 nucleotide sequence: TGTGCCAGCAGCGGAGGACAGGGGAACAATGAGCAGTTCTTC. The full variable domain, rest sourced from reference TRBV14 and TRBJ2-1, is EAGVTQFPSHSVIEKGQTVTLRCDPISGHDNLYWYRRVMGKEIKFLLHFVKESKQDESGMPNNRFLAERTGGTYSTLKVQPAELEDSGVYFCASSGGQGNNEQFFGPGTRLTVL.

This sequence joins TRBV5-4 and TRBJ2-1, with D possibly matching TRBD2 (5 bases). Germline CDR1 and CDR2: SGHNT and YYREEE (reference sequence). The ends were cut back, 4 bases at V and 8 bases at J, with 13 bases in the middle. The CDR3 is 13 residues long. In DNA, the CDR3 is TGTGCCAGCAGCCTTGACTACGGTGATGAGCAGTTCTTC. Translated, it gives CASSLDYGDEQFF.

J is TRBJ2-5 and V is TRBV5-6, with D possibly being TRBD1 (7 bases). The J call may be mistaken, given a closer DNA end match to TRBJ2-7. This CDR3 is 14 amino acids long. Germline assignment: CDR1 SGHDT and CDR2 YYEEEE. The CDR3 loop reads CASSWRDSTYEQYF. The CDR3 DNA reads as TGTGCCAGCAGCTGGAGGGACAGCACCTACGAGCAGTACTTC.

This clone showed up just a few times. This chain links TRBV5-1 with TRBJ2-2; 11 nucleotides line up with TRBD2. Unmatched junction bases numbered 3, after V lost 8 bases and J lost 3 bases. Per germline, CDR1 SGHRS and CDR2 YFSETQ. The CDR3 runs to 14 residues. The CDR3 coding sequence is TGCGCCAGTGTGGGACTAGCGGACACCGGGGAGCTGTTTTTT. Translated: CASVGLADTGELFF.

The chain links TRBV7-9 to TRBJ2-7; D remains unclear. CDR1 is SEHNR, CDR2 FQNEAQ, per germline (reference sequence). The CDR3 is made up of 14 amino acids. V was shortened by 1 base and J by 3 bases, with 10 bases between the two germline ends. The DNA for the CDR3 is TGTGCCAGCAGCTTAGGGCGGTCTAACTACGAGCAGTACTTC. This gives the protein CASSLGRSNYEQYF.